This record looks at one T cell receptor beta chain sequence and its context. This clone may be a read error of a much larger clone one base away. Patients between 18 and 65 years old had hyperthyroidism, newly diagnosed and lasting under 2 months. Thyroid ultrasound and orbital computed tomography, with clinical symptoms and serum thyroxine and TRAb, informed diagnoses. RNA transcripts yielded amplified TCR beta CDR3 regions. The TCR CDR3 was amplified in a first-round RT-PCR using the HTBI primer set. TCRdb re-analysed the multiplex PCR reads in MiXCR, keeping a single row per CDR3 protein. The sample has about 560,000 distinct CDR3 sequences, 13% to 15% seen once. This entry is derived from a study of T cells in Graves' hyperthyroidism and ophthalmopathy. The V end lost 5 bases, the J end lost 4 bases, and 11 bases lay between the germline ends. The CDR3 sequence is 13 residues long. Looked up from germline, CDR1 is SNHLY and CDR2 is FYNNEI.

Sequenced material: blood. This sequence was found in a woman aged 40-49 years with Graves' hyperthyroidism. The rearrangement joins TRBV2 to TRBJ1-2; no clear D gene. This CDR3 is CASSTDGPYGYTF. DNA of the CDR3: TGTGCCAGCAGTACCGACGGCCCCTATGGCTACACCTTC.